Listed here is a single T cell receptor beta chain. As yet, its antigen is unknown. The sample belongs to a study of shared clonotypes between healthy human individuals. Study results and caveats: Sample collection involved blood only; tissue repertoires are likely different.

Healthy HIV-negative adults without recent acute infections or vaccinations served as donors. Researchers reported that CD8 memory united CD45RO+ cells with CCR7-negative CD45RA+ TemRA cells. The assay was run at deep level. Sequenced by immunoSEQ multiplex PCR; TCRdb stores in-frame clones only, minus some. The data hold 600,000 to 750,000 clones, with roughly 91% observed a single time. Sequenced material: memory CD8+ T cells from PBMCs. Stated subset: CD45RO+ cells pooled with CCR7-negative TemRA cells. This receptor was obtained from a young man in good health. Some clones in this sample may be carry-over from other donors' samples.

The CDR3 sequence: CASSLFLGGSSYNEQFF. In DNA form, the CDR3 reads TGTGCCAGCAGTTTATTCTTGGGGGGGAGCTCCTACAATGAGCAGTTCTTC. J is TRBJ2-1 and V is TRBV27; 7 bases are shared with TRBD2. The CDR3 is made up of 17 amino acids. From germline, CDR1 is MNHEY and CDR2 SMNVEV (reference sequence). The junction had 6 bases not matched to a gene; V was cut back by 1 base and J by 0 bases.